These T cell receptor beta chains were read from a single sample in a study of blood T cell repertoires in COVID-19. The method was immunoSEQ multiplex PCR; TCRdb's version includes in-frame clones alone and lacks a portion of them. The table records approximately 170,000 clones, around 84% of them present only once. Source material: peripheral blood. Source of these receptors: a woman of 80 years or more with acute or convalescent COVID-19. The CDR3 runs from the conserved cysteine through the conserved F or W. The D gene is left open where the match is weak. Clone size is given for some rows only: seen once, a few or many times, or a class if the clone is expanded.

CDR3aa: CASSIRGQVAEAFF
CDR3nt: TGTGCCAGCAGCATTAGGGGGCAAGTGGCTGAAGCTTTCTTT
j_gene: TRBJ1-1
abundance: few
len: 14
d_gene: TRBD1
v_gene: TRBV2

CDR3aa: CASSPSGRAGETQYF
CDR3nt: TGTGCCAGCAGCCCGAGCGGGAGGGCCGGGGAGACCCAGTACTTC
j_gene: TRBJ2-5
abundance: few
len: 15
d_gene: TRBD2
v_gene: TRBV13

CDR3aa: CASSLNRADNYGYTF
CDR3nt: TGTGCCAGCAGCTTGAACAGGGCCGATAACTATGGCTACACCTTC
j_gene: TRBJ1-2
abundance: NA
len: 15
d_gene: NA
v_gene: TRBV11-2

CDR3aa: CASSLGTGGAGNTIYF
CDR3nt: TGTGCCAGCAGCCTAGGGACAGGGGGAGCTGGAAACACCATATATTTT
j_gene: TRBJ1-3
abundance: NA
len: 16
d_gene: TRBD1
v_gene: TRBV3-1/TRBV3-2

CDR3aa: CANPGQGLNTDTQYF
CDR3nt: TGTGCCAACCCCGGACAGGGCCTGAACACAGATACGCAGTATTTT
j_gene: TRBJ2-3
abundance: NA
len: 15
d_gene: TRBD1
v_gene: TRBV19

CDR3aa: CASSHRASGRPYNEQFF
CDR3nt: TGTGCCAGCAGCCATCGGGCTAGCGGGAGGCCCTACAATGAGCAGTTCTTC
j_gene: TRBJ2-1
abundance: NA
len: 17
d_gene: TRBD2
v_gene: TRBV14

CDR3aa: CASSGTRGRALSRGTDTQYF
CDR3nt: TGTGCCAGCAGCGGTACGAGAGGGAGGGCCTTGTCGCGCGGCACAGATACGCAGTATTTT
j_gene: TRBJ2-3
abundance: once
len: 20
d_gene: TRBD2
v_gene: TRBV13

CDR3aa: CASSQAGLAGGRGTGELFF
CDR3nt: TGCGCCAGCAGCCAAGCGGGACTAGCGGGGGGCCGGGGGACCGGGGAGCTGTTTTTT
j_gene: TRBJ2-2
abundance: once
len: 19
d_gene: TRBD2
v_gene: TRBV4-1

CDR3aa: CASRGTGDNEQFF
CDR3nt: TGTGCCAGCCGGGGGACAGGGGACAATGAGCAGTTCTTC
j_gene: TRBJ2-1
abundance: once
len: 13
d_gene: TRBD1
v_gene: TRBV28

CDR3aa: CASSQESGGNTQYF
CDR3nt: TGTGCCAGCAGCCAAGAAAGTGGGGGGAATACGCAGTATTTT
j_gene: TRBJ2-3
abundance: NA
len: 14
d_gene: NA
v_gene: TRBV4-2

CDR3aa: CASRSGGSYNEQFF
CDR3nt: TGTGCCAGTCGAAGCGGGGGATCCTACAATGAGCAGTTCTTC
j_gene: TRBJ2-1
abundance: NA
len: 14
d_gene: TRBD2
v_gene: TRBV25-1

CDR3aa: CASSRLAGGLEQFF
CDR3nt: TGTGCCAGCAGCCGACTAGCGGGGGGGCTTGAGCAGTTCTTC
j_gene: TRBJ2-1
abundance: few
len: 14
d_gene: TRBD2
v_gene: TRBV7-3

CDR3aa: CASSVIVRQPQHF
CDR3nt: TGTGCCAGCAGCGTCATAGTACGTCAGCCCCAGCATTTT
j_gene: TRBJ1-5
abundance: NA
len: 13
d_gene: NA
v_gene: TRBV7-2

CDR3aa: CASSYTPGQPGTGELFF
CDR3nt: TGTGCCAGCAGTTACACCCCGGGACAGCCTGGTACCGGGGAGCTGTTTTTT
j_gene: TRBJ2-2
abundance: once
len: 17
d_gene: TRBD1
v_gene: TRBV6-2/TRBV6-3

CDR3aa: CAWRNNVRALHF
CDR3nt: TGTGCCTGGAGGAATAACGTCCGGGCCCTCCACTTT
j_gene: TRBJ1-6
abundance: few
len: 12
d_gene: NA
v_gene: TRBV30

CDR3aa: CASSLMGGQETQYF
CDR3nt: TGCGCCAGCAGCTTGATGGGGGGGCAAGAGACCCAGTACTTC
j_gene: TRBJ2-5
abundance: NA
len: 14
d_gene: TRBD2
v_gene: TRBV5-1

CDR3aa: CASSQGGTSGSDEQFF
CDR3nt: TGCGCCAGCAGCCAAGGGGGGACTAGCGGGAGCGATGAGCAGTTCTTC
j_gene: TRBJ2-1
abundance: NA
len: 16
d_gene: TRBD2
v_gene: TRBV4-1

CDR3aa: CASSLALNRVGEQFF
CDR3nt: TGTGCCAGCAGCTTAGCGCTTAACAGGGTAGGAGAGCAGTTCTTC
j_gene: TRBJ2-1
abundance: NA
len: 15
d_gene: NA
v_gene: TRBV7-9

CDR3aa: CASSLRTGRNTEAFF
CDR3nt: TGTGCCAGCAGCCTTCGGACAGGGAGGAACACTGAAGCTTTCTTT
j_gene: TRBJ1-1
abundance: NA
len: 15
d_gene: TRBD1
v_gene: TRBV14

CDR3aa: CATPTEANSPLHF
CDR3nt: TGTGCCACACCGACAGAGGCGAATTCACCCCTCCACTTT
j_gene: TRBJ1-6
abundance: NA
len: 13
d_gene: NA
v_gene: TRBV7-9

CDR3aa: CASSPQGLPYEQYF
CDR3nt: TGTGCCAGCAGCCCGCAGGGGCTCCCCTACGAGCAGTACTTC
j_gene: TRBJ2-7
abundance: NA
len: 14
d_gene: NA
v_gene: TRBV7-9

CDR3aa: CASSLKEKGAGETQYF
CDR3nt: TGTGCCAGCAGTTTAAAGGAAAAGGGGGCGGGAGAGACCCAGTACTTC
j_gene: TRBJ2-5
abundance: NA
len: 16
d_gene: TRBD1
v_gene: TRBV27

CDR3aa: CARSGGTGGYQETQYF
CDR3nt: TGCGCCCGCAGCGGGGGGACAGGGGGATACCAAGAGACCCAGTACTTC
j_gene: TRBJ2-5
abundance: NA
len: 16
d_gene: TRBD1
v_gene: TRBV5-1

CDR3aa: CASSLVPSNTEAFF
CDR3nt: TGTGCCAGCAGCTTGGTTCCATCGAACACTGAAGCTTTCTTT
j_gene: TRBJ1-1
abundance: NA
len: 14
d_gene: NA
v_gene: TRBV5-5

CDR3aa: CASSERRSGAGTDTQYF
CDR3nt: TGTGCCAGCAGTGAAAGGAGGTCCGGCGCAGGCACAGATACGCAGTATTTT
j_gene: TRBJ2-3
abundance: NA
len: 17
d_gene: NA
v_gene: TRBV2

CDR3aa: CSARFGGEQYF
CDR3nt: TGCAGTGCCCGATTCGGGGGCGAGCAGTACTTC
j_gene: TRBJ2-7
abundance: NA
len: 11
d_gene: NA
v_gene: TRBV20-1

CDR3aa: CASSQDRGAWDTEAFF
CDR3nt: TGTGCCAGCAGCCAAGACAGGGGCGCGTGGGACACTGAAGCTTTCTTT
j_gene: TRBJ1-1
abundance: NA
len: 16
d_gene: NA
v_gene: TRBV14

CDR3aa: CASSPDRANSPLHF
CDR3nt: TGTGCCAGCAGTCCGGACAGGGCCAATTCACCCCTCCACTTT
j_gene: TRBJ1-6
abundance: few
len: 14
d_gene: TRBD1
v_gene: TRBV27

CDR3aa: CASNSLVNEQFF
CDR3nt: TGTGCCAGCAACTCCTTGGTCAATGAGCAGTTCTTC
j_gene: TRBJ2-1
abundance: NA
len: 12
d_gene: NA
v_gene: TRBV28

CDR3aa: CAWRNRGLPGNTIYF
CDR3nt: TGTGCCTGGAGAAACAGGGGCCTCCCTGGAAACACCATATATTTT
j_gene: TRBJ1-3
abundance: few
len: 15
d_gene: TRBD1
v_gene: TRBV30

CDR3aa: CASSQDMAGGTHEQYF
CDR3nt: TGTGCCAGCAGCCAAGATATGGCAGGGGGTACTCACGAGCAGTACTTC
j_gene: TRBJ2-7
abundance: NA
len: 16
d_gene: TRBD1
v_gene: TRBV3-1/TRBV3-2

CDR3aa: CASTRLMSRSTDTQYF
CDR3nt: TGTGCCAGCACTCGTTTAATGTCGCGAAGCACAGATACGCAGTATTTT
j_gene: TRBJ2-3
abundance: NA
len: 16
d_gene: NA
v_gene: TRBV27

CDR3aa: CASSLPNRGTEAFF
CDR3nt: TGTGCCAGCAGCCTACCCAATCGGGGCACTGAAGCTTTCTTT
j_gene: TRBJ1-1
abundance: NA
len: 14
d_gene: NA
v_gene: TRBV5-6

CDR3aa: CASSLEGRGRETQYF
CDR3nt: TGCGCCAGCAGCTTGGAGGGCAGGGGGCGTGAGACCCAGTACTTC
j_gene: TRBJ2-5
abundance: few
len: 15
d_gene: TRBD1
v_gene: TRBV5-1

CDR3aa: CASSLLNTGELFF
CDR3nt: TGTGCCAGCAGTTTATTAAACACCGGGGAGCTGTTTTTT
j_gene: TRBJ2-2
abundance: once
len: 13
d_gene: NA
v_gene: TRBV12-3/TRBV12-4

CDR3aa: CASSPEGTGGPQETQYF
CDR3nt: TGTGCCAGCAGCCCAGAAGGGACAGGGGGCCCCCAAGAGACCCAGTACTTC
j_gene: TRBJ2-5
abundance: NA
len: 17
d_gene: TRBD1
v_gene: TRBV4-2

CDR3aa: CTSSRSGGAYTDTQYF
CDR3nt: TGCACCAGCAGCCGATCAGGGGGAGCGTACACAGATACGCAGTATTTT
j_gene: TRBJ2-3
abundance: NA
len: 16
d_gene: NA
v_gene: TRBV1

CDR3aa: CASSSNREQYYGYTF
CDR3nt: TGTGCCAGCAGCTCAAACAGGGAACAATACTATGGCTACACCTTC
j_gene: TRBJ1-2
abundance: few
len: 15
d_gene: NA
v_gene: TRBV5-4

CDR3aa: CASSYDGGAYQPQHF
CDR3nt: TGTGCCAGCAGTTATGATGGGGGGGCCTATCAGCCCCAGCATTTT
j_gene: TRBJ1-5
abundance: NA
len: 15
d_gene: NA
v_gene: TRBV6-6

CDR3aa: CASSSQGVGTEAFF
CDR3nt: TGTGCCAGCAGCTCCCAGGGGGTCGGCACTGAAGCTTTCTTT
j_gene: TRBJ1-1
abundance: NA
len: 14
d_gene: TRBD1
v_gene: TRBV7-2

CDR3aa: CASSLGRTGILGYTF
CDR3nt: TGTGCCAGCAGCTTAGGTAGGACAGGCATACTTGGCTACACCTTC
j_gene: TRBJ1-2
abundance: NA
len: 15
d_gene: TRBD1
v_gene: TRBV13

CDR3aa: CASSQDTGFAEAFF
CDR3nt: TGTGCCAGCAGCCAAGATACGGGATTCGCTGAAGCTTTCTTT
j_gene: TRBJ1-1
abundance: NA
len: 14
d_gene: NA
v_gene: TRBV3-1/TRBV3-2

CDR3aa: CASSTSVLNTEAFF
CDR3nt: TGTGCCAGCAGCACCTCAGTTCTGAACACTGAAGCTTTCTTT
j_gene: TRBJ1-1
abundance: NA
len: 14
d_gene: NA
v_gene: TRBV9

CDR3aa: CASTMAPSGIGAYEQYF
CDR3nt: TGCGCCAGCACAATGGCCCCTAGCGGGATTGGGGCATACGAGCAGTACTTC
j_gene: TRBJ2-7
abundance: NA
len: 17
d_gene: TRBD2
v_gene: TRBV5-1

CDR3aa: CASSLERGVTSWYETQYF
CDR3nt: TGTGCCAGCAGCTTAGAAAGAGGAGTGACTAGCTGGTACGAGACCCAGTACTTC
j_gene: TRBJ2-5
abundance: NA
len: 18
d_gene: TRBD2
v_gene: TRBV7-9

CDR3aa: CASSANGGVTEAFF
CDR3nt: TGTGCCAGCAGCGCGAACGGAGGGGTCACTGAAGCTTTCTTT
j_gene: TRBJ1-1
abundance: once
len: 14
d_gene: NA
v_gene: TRBV3-1/TRBV3-2

CDR3aa: CASSQPPTSMAGGATDTQYF
CDR3nt: TGCGCCAGCAGCCAGCCCCCGACTAGTATGGCGGGGGGGGCTACGGATACGCAGTATTTT
j_gene: TRBJ2-3
abundance: NA
len: 20
d_gene: TRBD2
v_gene: TRBV4-3

CDR3aa: CSASRAGFRTDQPQHF
CDR3nt: TGCAGTGCTAGTAGGGCAGGGTTTCGGACCGATCAGCCCCAGCATTTT
j_gene: TRBJ1-5
abundance: NA
len: 16
d_gene: NA
v_gene: TRBV20-1

CDR3aa: CASSPPRGRDLDTQYF
CDR3nt: TGTGCCAGCTCACCACCGCGGGGCAGGGATTTAGATACGCAGTATTTT
j_gene: TRBJ2-3
abundance: NA
len: 16
d_gene: NA
v_gene: TRBV18

CDR3aa: CASSFYEADTQYF
CDR3nt: TGCGCCAGCAGCTTCTATGAGGCAGATACGCAGTATTTT
j_gene: TRBJ2-3
abundance: once
len: 13
d_gene: NA
v_gene: TRBV5-1

CDR3aa: CATSDRRVQETQYF
CDR3nt: TGTGCCACCAGTGACCGGAGAGTTCAAGAGACCCAGTACTTC
j_gene: TRBJ2-5
abundance: NA
len: 14
d_gene: NA
v_gene: TRBV24-1

CDR3aa: CASSDPGTIYF
CDR3nt: TGTGCCAGCAGTGACCCAGGGACCATATATTTT
j_gene: TRBJ1-3
abundance: NA
len: 11
d_gene: NA
v_gene: TRBV7-9